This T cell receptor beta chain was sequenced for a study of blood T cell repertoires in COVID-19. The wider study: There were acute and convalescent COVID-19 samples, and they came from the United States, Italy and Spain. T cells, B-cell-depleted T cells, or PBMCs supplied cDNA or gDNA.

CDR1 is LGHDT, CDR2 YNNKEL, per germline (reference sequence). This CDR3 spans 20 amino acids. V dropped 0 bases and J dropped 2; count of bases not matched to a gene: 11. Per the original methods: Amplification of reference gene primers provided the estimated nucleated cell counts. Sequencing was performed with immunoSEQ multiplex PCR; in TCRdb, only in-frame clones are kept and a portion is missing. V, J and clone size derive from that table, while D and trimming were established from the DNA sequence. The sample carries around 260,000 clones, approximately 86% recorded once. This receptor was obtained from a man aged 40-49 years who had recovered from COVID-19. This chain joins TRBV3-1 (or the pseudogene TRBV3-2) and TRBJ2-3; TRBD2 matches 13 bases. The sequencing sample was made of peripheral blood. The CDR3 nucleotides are TGTGCCAGCAGCCAAGATCGAAGGAGACTAGCGGGGGGAAACACAGATACGCAGTATTTT. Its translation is CASSQDRRRLAGGNTDTQYF.